This T cell receptor beta chain was obtained from a study of OX40 agonist ivuxolimab in advanced cancers. General study points: Expanded clones were, on average, more numerous in CD8+ T cells than in CD4+.

TCRdb's copy holds only in-frame clones and misses some; the assay was immunoSEQ multiplex PCR. The sample includes some 45,000 clones, about four fifths seen only once; the top ten take approximately 2.3%. Remarks on this clone: Its antigen is still unknown.

The V and J ends lost 0 bases and 2 bases, in that order; junction bases with no gene match: 9. This CDR3 spans 16 amino acids. The germline CDR1 and CDR2 sequences are GTSNPN and SVGIG (reference sequence). V and J are TRBV30 and TRBJ2-5, with 7 bases aligning to TRBD1. The sequenced sample was CD4+ or CD8+ T cells sorted from blood, obtained in a trial of the OX40 agonist ivuxolimab. This TCR was recovered from an adult with an advanced solid tumor such as melanoma, head and neck, liver or kidney cancer. The chain's CDR3 is CAWSVRVVRGQETQYF. The CDR3 DNA follows: TGTGCCTGGAGTGTACGTGTAGTCAGGGGGCAAGAGACCCAGTACTTC.